The 28 T cell receptor beta chains below all came from one sample that was sequenced in a study of tissue T cells after allogeneic stem cell transplantation. TCRdb's copy holds only in-frame clones and misses some; the assay was immunoSEQ multiplex PCR. The data contain approximately 20,000 clones, more than 65% of them singletons. Sample: blood. Every receptor here comes from a female BALB/c mouse in good health. The MHC haplotype recorded for the strain is H2-d.

In its sample, this clone was seen once. Mouse gene names and germline throughout. The CDR3 end falls 1 residue outside the read, so it is completed with the germline J gene. This chain uses TRBV29 with TRBJ2-7, with TRBD1 identical over 12 bases. The CDR3 extends over 14 amino acids. Unmatched junction bases numbered 3, after V lost 3 bases and J lost 6 bases. Per the germline V gene, CDR1 is MSHET and CDR2 is SYDVDS. CDR3 DNA (partial): TGTGCTAGCAGTTTGGGACAGGGGGCGAGTGAACAGTAC. Its translation is CASSLGQGASEQY. The full CDR3 is CASSLGQGASEQYF.

On this clone itself: Genes and germline are mouse. The read ends 1 residue before the CDR3 terminus; that terminus is restored from the germline J gene. V usage is TRBV31 and J usage is TRBJ2-4; tentative D call: TRBD2 (6 bases). Trimming removed 0 bases at V and 8 bases at J, with 12 bases between. This CDR3 contains 13 residues. CDR1 is GKSSPN and CDR2 is SITVG in the germline V gene. The CDR3 bases that were read are TGTGCCTGGAGTCTAGCTGGGGAAGGCACCTTGTAC. It codes for CAWSLAGEGTLY. The whole CDR3 sequence is CAWSLAGEGTLYF.

Of note for this clone: The gene names given are mouse names. CDR3 DNA, as far as it was read: TGTGCCAGCAGACCCACTGGGGGGGCAGGAGACACCCAGTAC. It translates to CASRPTGGAGDTQY. The entire CDR3 reads CASRPTGGAGDTQYF. The V gene is TRBV5, the J gene TRBJ2-5; TRBD2 matches 11 bases. The read comes to an end 1 residue before the CDR3 does, leaving the germline J gene to fill in the end. The CDR3 length is 15 residues. V lost 6 bases and J lost 5; bases outside the gene matches: 7. Germline lookup yields CDR1 LGHNA and CDR2 YNLKQL (reference sequence).

As to this clone: Gene names follow the mouse nomenclature. Read coverage stops 1 residue before the CDR3 terminus; the germline J gene supplies the remainder. The chain carries TRBV5 and TRBJ2-3; D is unclear. Trimming cost V 0 bases and J 0 bases, with 10 bases left between them. The CDR3 has 16 residues. Germline values: CDR1 LGHNA, CDR2 YNLKQL (reference sequence). The CDR3 protein is CASSQDGGSSAETLYF. Partial CDR3 DNA: TGTGCCAGCAGCCAAGATGGCGGGTCTAGTGCAGAAACGCTGTAT.

On this clone: Gene names are the mouse ones. The read halts 1 residue ahead of the CDR3 end, with the missing end drawn from the germline J gene. This chain joins TRBV29 and TRBJ2-7, with D possibly being TRBD1 or TRBD2 (7 bases each). Germline CDR1 is MSHET and CDR2 is SYDVDS. V was trimmed by 2 bases and J by 0 bases, leaving 11 bases between them. The CDR3 sequence is 15 residues long. CDR3 sequence: CASSLQGGGSYEQYF. The sequenced CDR3 bases are TGTGCTAGCAGTTTACAGGGGGGGGGCTCCTATGAACAGTAC.

A few counts support this clone. Genes and germline are mouse. The read stops 1 residue short of the end of the CDR3; the missing end is completed from the germline J gene. The V gene is TRBV3, the J gene TRBJ1-3; perhaps TRBD1 as D (6 bases). There are 14 residues in the CDR3. V lost 3 bases and J 2 bases, leaving 8 bases between the germline ends. The germline gives CDR1 SNHLY, CDR2 FYNGKV (reference sequence). The CDR3 spells CASSFPGAGNTLYF. Partial CDR3 DNA: TGTGCCAGCAGCTTTCCAGGGGCTGGAAATACGCTCTAT.

Turning to this clone: Mouse gene names and germline throughout. Read coverage stops 1 residue before the CDR3 terminus; the germline J gene supplies the remainder. This CDR3 is also generated by other DNA sequences in the sample. The gene calls are TRBV19 and TRBJ1-6; the D gene is possibly TRBD1 (6 bases). TRBJ1-6 is an open reading frame, and its role is uncertain. Germline assignment: CDR1 FNHDT and CDR2 SITEND (reference sequence). Trimming left V 5 bases short and J 4 bases short, with 10 bases between. The CDR3 is made up of 14 amino acids. Partial CDR3 DNA: TGTGCCAGCAGCACTCAGGGGTATAATTCGCCCCTCTAC. Translating gives CASSTQGYNSPLY. The CDR3, in full, reads CASSTQGYNSPLYF.

This clone was recorded only once. Mouse names are used for the genes. The DNA ends 1 residue before the CDR3 does, and the rest of the CDR3 is filled in from the germline J gene. The V call is TRBV31, the J call TRBJ2-1; D is undetermined. V lost 1 base to trimming and J lost 0 bases, with 7 bases between them. CDR3 length: 14 amino acids. Germline V gives CDR1 GKSSPN, CDR2 SITVG. The sequenced part of the CDR3 DNA is TGTGCCTGGAGTCACGGGGTTAACTATGCTGAGCAGTTC. This translates into CAWSHGVNYAEQF. The whole CDR3 protein is CAWSHGVNYAEQFF.

Comment on this clone: Each gene name is a mouse one. Here the CDR3 reads CASSIRQASAETLYF. Incomplete CDR3 DNA: TGTGCCAGCAGTATAAGACAGGCTAGTGCAGAAACGCTGTAT. The rearrangement joins TRBV19 to TRBJ2-3; D might be TRBD1 (6 bases). The sequence runs out 1 residue before the end of the CDR3; the remainder is reconstructed from the germline J gene. The V and J ends lost 1 base and 0 bases respectively, with 9 bases between them. The CDR3 loop spans 15 amino acids. Germline CDR1 reads FNHDT; CDR2 reads SITEND (reference sequence).

This clone was observed a few times. Germline and genes here are mouse. The CDR3 end falls 1 residue outside the read, so it is completed with the germline J gene. V is TRBV13-1 and J is TRBJ2-7; the D gene could be TRBD1 or TRBD2 (5 bases each). V was pared by 3 bases and J by 4 bases, with 8 bases between. The CDR3 spans 12 residues. The germline V gene has CDR1 NSHNY and CDR2 SYGAGN. Incomplete CDR3 DNA: TGTGCCAGCAGTGCCCGGGGGTATGAACAGTAC. Translating it yields CASSARGYEQY. The CDR3, in full, reads CASSARGYEQYF.

Notes on this clone: Gene names follow the mouse nomenclature. The DNA ends 1 residue before the CDR3 does, and the rest of the CDR3 is filled in from the germline J gene. The rearrangement links TRBV5 to TRBJ2-7, with a weak D call TRBD2 (5 bases). Germline loops: CDR1 LGHNA, CDR2 YNLKQL (reference sequence). V was clipped by 1 base and J by 3 bases, with 7 bases between them. The CDR3 is 13 residues long. The sequenced CDR3 bases are TGTGCCAGCAGCCAAGTGGGGAACTATGAACAGTAC. Protein sequence: CASSQVGNYEQY. The full CDR3 sequence reads CASSQVGNYEQYF.

This clone was picked up a small number of times. The genes and germline here are from mouse. The CDR3 end falls 1 residue outside the read, so it is completed with the germline J gene. The gene calls are TRBV5 and TRBJ1-4, with 8 bases aligning to TRBD1. V shed 1 base and J 1 base; nucleotides not matched to a gene: 2. In germline, CDR1 is LGHNA, CDR2 YNLKQL (reference sequence). This CDR3 has 16 residues. The part of the CDR3 DNA that was read is TGTGCCAGCAGCCAAGCAGGGGGCGATTCCAACGAAAGATTATTT. Amino acids: CASSQAGGDSNERLF. The entire CDR3 sequence reads CASSQAGGDSNERLFF.

As for this clone: The gene symbols are mouse symbols. The read gets to within 1 residue of the CDR3 end, and the germline J gene fills in the rest. The rearrangement joins TRBV19 to TRBJ2-2; D may match TRBD1 or TRBD2 (5 bases each). This CDR3 is built from 16 residues. CDR1 FNHDT and CDR2 SITEND come from the germline V gene (reference sequence). Trimming cost V 1 base and J 0 bases, with 10 bases left between them. CDR3 in amino acids: CASSITGQANTGQLYF. The covered CDR3 bases are TGTGCCAGCAGTATAACTGGACAAGCAAACACCGGGCAGCTCTAC.

A remark on this clone: Each gene name is a mouse one. The CDR3 sequence is CAWSSGQANTGQLYF. The sequenced part of the CDR3 DNA is TGTGCCTGGAGTTCTGGACAGGCAAACACCGGGCAGCTCTAC. The rearrangement links TRBV31 to TRBJ2-2, with 7 nucleotides matching TRBD1. Coverage ceases 1 residue before the CDR3 finishes, and the germline J gene fills in the end. V shed 2 bases and J 0 bases; nucleotides not matched to a gene: 3. Germline V CDR1 and CDR2: GKSSPN, SITVG. The CDR3 covers 15 residues. Drawing the rest from reference TRBV31 and TRBJ2-2, the complete variable domain is AQTIHQWPVAEIKAVGSPLSLGCTIKGKSSPNLYWYWQATGGTLQQLFYSITVGQVESVVQLNLSASRPKDDQFILSTEKLLLSHSGFYLCAWSSGQANTGQLYFGEGSKLTVL.

Remarks on this clone: The gene names here belong to mouse. CDR3: CGATGGNSDYTF. The part of the CDR3 DNA that was read is TGTGGTGCGACAGGGGGAAACTCCGACTACACC. The chain employs TRBV20 and TRBJ1-2, with 9 bases lining up with TRBD1. Coverage ceases 1 residue before the CDR3 finishes, and the germline J gene fills in the end. Unmatched junction bases numbered 0, after V lost 6 bases and J lost 1 base. The CDR3 spans 12 residues. CDR1 is GFQATS, CDR2 STVNSAI, per germline.

Regarding this clone: Gene names follow the mouse nomenclature. The CDR3 end is not reached by the read, which stops 1 residue before it; the germline J gene fills it in. The chain combines TRBV19 with TRBJ2-3; 10 bases fit TRBD2. Trimming at V came to 4 bases and at J to 0 bases, leaving 2 bases not matched to a gene. The CDR3 is 15 residues long. Germline V gene lookup returns CDR1 FNHDT and CDR2 SITEND (reference sequence). This CDR3 is CASSRLGGSAETLYF. The CDR3 DNA, read in part, is TGTGCCAGCAGTCGACTGGGGGGTAGTGCAGAAACGCTGTAT.

As regards this clone: These gene names are mouse names. The CDR3 DNA, read in part, is TGTGCCAGCAGTGATTTGGGGGGGGCGCGGGAACAGTAC. As protein: CASSDLGGAREQY. In full, the CDR3 is CASSDLGGAREQYF. The chain combines TRBV13-1 with TRBJ2-7, with 8 bases identical to TRBD2. Coverage ceases 1 residue before the CDR3 finishes, and the germline J gene fills in the end. The CDR3 is made up of 14 amino acids. The junction had 7 bases not matched to a gene; V was cut back by 1 base and J by 7 bases. Germline lookup yields CDR1 NSHNY and CDR2 SYGAGN.

As to this clone: Gene names and germline match the mouse. The observed sequence ends 1 residue before the CDR3 terminus, with the missing tail filled in from the germline J gene. The gene calls are TRBV19 and TRBJ1-4; D gene unclear. This CDR3 comprises 14 residues. The germline V and J ends were trimmed by 2 bases and 2 bases, with 7 bases remaining between them. Germline V gene sequence: CDR1 FNHDT, CDR2 SITEND (reference sequence). The CDR3 sequence: CASSINRSNERLFF. The CDR3 bases that were read are TGTGCCAGCAGTATCAACAGATCCAACGAAAGATTATTT.

About this clone itself: The gene symbols are mouse symbols. The CDR3 protein is CSTQTNTEVFF. Incomplete CDR3 DNA: TGCTCCACACAGACAAACACAGAAGTCTTC. This sequence joins TRBV23 and TRBJ1-1; the table's D call TRBD1 went unverified against the DNA. The sequenced fragment ends 1 residue before the CDR3 boundary, so the rest is inferred from the germline J gene. Germline lookup yields CDR1 KGHTA and CDR2 FQNQQP. The CDR3 consists of 11 residues.

A word on this clone: Mouse names are used for the genes. Read coverage stops 1 residue before the CDR3 terminus; the germline J gene supplies the remainder. This chain joins TRBV1 and TRBJ2-3; either TRBD1 or TRBD2 may fit D (6 bases each). Trimming cost V 0 bases and J 1 base, with 11 bases left between them. The CDR3 sequence is 16 residues long. Germline loops: CDR1 NSQYPW, CDR2 LRSPGD (reference sequence). The CDR3 spells CTCSADTGTRAETLYF. The part of the CDR3 DNA that was read is TGCACCTGCAGTGCAGATACAGGGACTCGTGCAGAAACGCTGTAT.

The table lists this clone with a few counts. Germline and genes here are mouse. The CDR3 bases that were read are TGTGCTAGCAGTTTAGGGACTGGAAATACGCTCTAT. Its protein product is CASSLGTGNTLY. The CDR3, in full, reads CASSLGTGNTLYF. The chain employs TRBV29 and TRBJ1-3; D not resolved. The sequence runs out 1 residue before the end of the CDR3; the remainder is reconstructed from the germline J gene. Trimming shortened V by 2 bases and J by 2 bases, and 4 bases separated the two germline ends. This CDR3 comprises 13 residues. Per the germline V gene, CDR1 is MSHET and CDR2 is SYDVDS.

Worth noting for this clone: Each gene name is a mouse one. The read terminates 1 residue before the CDR3 end, so the remaining end is supplied by the germline J gene. The chain uses TRBV19 and TRBJ2-5; 10 bases map to TRBD2. The CDR3 has 14 amino acids. The ends lost 5 bases at V and 5 bases at J; junction bases unmatched: 5. Germline V gene lookup returns CDR1 FNHDT and CDR2 SITEND (reference sequence). The CDR3 here is CASRRTGGGDTQYF. The DNA read from the CDR3 is TGTGCCAGCAGAAGGACTGGGGGAGGAGACACCCAGTAC.

Only a few counts were recorded for this clone. Gene names are mouse gene names. The read terminates 1 residue before the CDR3 end, so the remaining end is supplied by the germline J gene. The chain has TRBV13-3 and TRBJ2-7; 10 nucleotides match TRBD2. Germline lookup yields CDR1 NNHDY and CDR2 SYVADS. Unmatched junction bases numbered 3, after V lost 3 bases and J lost 0 bases. This CDR3 has 15 amino acids. The CDR3 loop is CASSGLGGHSYEQYF. The part of the CDR3 DNA that was read is TGTGCCAGCAGTGGACTGGGGGGACACTCCTATGAACAGTAC.

Worth noting for this clone: One end of the junction does not line up with germline, which may come from a read error. The germline and genes are mouse ones. The CDR3 goes on 1 residue after the read ends, and that part is filled in from the germline J gene. The J gene is TRBJ1-6, the V gene TRBV1, with D unresolved. TRBJ1-6 is an open reading frame whose function is uncertain. Germline CDR1 reads NSQYPW; CDR2 reads LRSPGD (reference sequence). The CDR3 extends over 16 amino acids. The sequenced part of the CDR3 DNA is TGCACCTGCAGTGCAGATCCCCAATCCTATAATCCGCCCCTCTAC. This sequence encodes CTCSADPQSYNPPLY. The full CDR3 reads CTCSADPQSYNPPLYF.

Of note for this clone: The gene names here belong to mouse. The read terminates 1 residue ahead of where the CDR3 ends, so the germline J gene completes it. The rearrangement links TRBV31 to TRBJ2-5, with 7 bases that match TRBD2. CDR3 length: 14 residues. Looked up from germline, CDR1 is GKSSPN and CDR2 is SITVG. V shed 0 bases and J 3 bases; nucleotides not matched to a gene: 3. The chain's CDR3 is CAWSLLGGQDTQYF. The CDR3 DNA, read in part, is TGTGCCTGGAGTCTGTTGGGGGGACAAGACACCCAGTAC.

The table lists this clone with a few counts. The germline and genes are mouse ones. The CDR3 DNA, read in part, is TGTGCCTGGAGTCTCCTGGGGGTTGAACAGTAC. Translating gives CAWSLLGVEQY. The CDR3 as a whole reads CAWSLLGVEQYF. The gene calls are TRBV31 and TRBJ2-7, with 7 bases lining up with TRBD2. The read ends 1 residue before the CDR3 terminus; that terminus is restored from the germline J gene. Germline lookup yields CDR1 GKSSPN and CDR2 SITVG. After removal of 0 bases from V and 6 bases from J, the junction contained 2 bases not matched to a gene. The CDR3 loop spans 12 amino acids.

As to this clone: Mouse names are used for the genes. The sequenced CDR3 bases are TGTGCCTGGAGACTCGGGACTGGGGGTGGGGACACCCAGTAC. Translating gives CAWRLGTGGGDTQY. The whole CDR3 protein reads CAWRLGTGGGDTQYF. J is TRBJ2-5 and V is TRBV31; 11 nucleotides align to TRBD2. The sequence runs out 1 residue before the end of the CDR3; the remainder is reconstructed from the germline J gene. The length of the CDR3 is 15 residues. The ends lost 3 bases at V and 6 bases at J; junction bases unmatched: 8. From germline, CDR1 is GKSSPN and CDR2 SITVG.

Worth noting for this clone: Any gene name here is a mouse gene name. Read data end 1 residue before the CDR3 end; the end is taken from the germline J gene. This chain links TRBV14 with TRBJ1-6; 10 positions agree with TRBD1. TRBJ1-6 is an ORF for which the function is uncertain. The CDR3 spans 15 residues. Germline V lookup: CDR1 SGHDT, CDR2 FRDEAV. The trim removed 5 bases at V and 5 bases at J, leaving 4 bases unmatched. The CDR3 region is CASSSGTGDNSPLYF. Partial CDR3 DNA: TGTGCCAGCAGCTCCGGGACAGGGGATAATTCGCCCCTCTAC.